One T cell receptor (beta chain) is described in this entry. The record originates from a study of radiotherapy plus CTLA-4 blockade in lung cancer. In the study overall: Objective responses were recorded in roughly 20% of patients, with disease control recorded in 25% to 40%.

Sequenced by immunoSEQ multiplex PCR; TCRdb stores in-frame clones only, minus some. The sample includes about 80,000 clones, around 85% of them seen just once. The trim removed 7 bases at V and 2 bases at J, leaving 10 bases unmatched. This CDR3 comprises 15 residues. Germline lookup yields CDR1 MDHEN and CDR2 SYDVKM. The material was peripheral blood, obtained from a patient treated with radiotherapy plus ipilimumab. This clonotype was sampled from a human donor with non-small cell lung cancer who had a partial response to radiotherapy plus ipilimumab. V is TRBV28 and J is TRBJ2-7, with 8 bases matching TRBD2. The CDR3 is CASTALAGGAYEQYF. The DNA of the CDR3 is TGTGCCAGCACCGCACTGGCGGGAGGTGCCTACGAGCAGTACTTC.